One TCR beta chain is described in this entry. Its specificity is not known. Sequencing was performed with immunoSEQ multiplex PCR; in TCRdb, only in-frame clones are kept and a portion is missing. The sample lists 200,000 to 250,000 clones; 80% to 85% were seen once. The CDR3 is 14 amino acids. Germline loops: CDR1 MDHEN, CDR2 SYDVKM. V was shortened by 10 bases and J by 6 bases, with 20 bases between the two germline ends. The data stem from a study of cytomegalovirus exposure and HLA in healthy donors. Overall study context: The approximately 670 first-cohort repertoires and the 100 to 150 validation repertoires shared the same platform, a later analysis reported. The study, taken as a whole, reports: Later, an analysis found that TCR clusters from the first cohort tended to co-occur in the 130 or so validation repertoires.

This TCR was sampled from a woman younger than 45 in good health and CMV-seropositive. The chain combines TRBV28 with TRBJ2-3; D might be TRBD2 (7 bases). The sequenced sample consisted of PBMCs. Here the CDR3 DNA reads TGTGCCACCCAGGGGCGGGGGATCACGGATACGCAGTATTTT. It is translated as CATQGRGITDTQYF.